This TCR beta chain was identified in a study of blood T cells in healthy people across ages. At the level of the study: Through template switching, about one barcoded beta molecule was captured per two T cells, as measured in model experiments.

This clonotype was observed a few times. Its antigen is unknown. The authors ran a second PCR of about 7 to 11 cycles using a sample-barcoded 5' primer and a J-beta primer mix. A tag from a template-switch adaptor with 12 random nucleotides marked each cDNA molecule. TCRdb reprocessed the 5' RACE reads with MiXCR, giving one entry per CDR3 protein. The table has around 850,000 distinct CDR3 sequences, under 40% seen once. CDR1 is SNHLY, CDR2 FYNNEI, per germline. Deletions cut 6 bases from V and 3 bases from J, with 18 bases between. CDR3 length: 16 amino acids. Study-wide results and limits: Unknown CMV status may confound age-related changes in expanded clones.

What was sequenced was blood. This clonotype was obtained from a man between 18 and 35 years old in good health. The rearrangement links TRBV2 to TRBJ2-1, with a possible D match to TRBD2 (7 bases). The DNA for the CDR3 is TGTGCCAGCAGGAAGAGAGGGGGGGTAATCTACAATGAGCAGTTCTTC. Translating it yields CASRKRGGVIYNEQFF.